The clone carrying this TCR beta chain appeared a few times. The sample is drawn from a study of breast tumors, draining lymph nodes, adjacent tissues. MiXCR, applied by TCRdb to the multiplex PCR reads, yields one record per CDR3 protein. The sample holds approximately 190,000 distinct CDR3 sequences, roughly 31% seen once. Germline V gene lookup returns CDR1 DFQATT and CDR2 SNEGSKA (reference sequence). Trimming cost V 3 bases and J 4 bases; bases outside gene matches: 8. The CDR3 runs 16 residues. Breast cancer patients provided tissue from their axillary draining lymph nodes. The gene calls are TRBV20-1 and TRBJ2-2, with 10 bases that match TRBD2. The clonotype was recovered from a female donor with breast cancer. Some clones in this sample may be carry-over from other donors' samples. The sequencing sample was made of axillary lymph node tissue. CDR3 DNA sequence: TGCAGTGCTAGGGGGGGGGGACTAGCGACCACCGGGGAGCTGTTTTTT. It encodes CSARGGGLATTGELFF.